These 11 T cell receptor beta chains originate from one sample sequenced in a study of blood T cells in healthy people across ages. Primers used in a second PCR of roughly 7 to 12 cycles were a sample-barcoded 5' primer and a J-beta primer mix. MiXCR, run by TCRdb on the 5' RACE reads, gives a single entry per CDR3 protein. Of roughly 800,000 distinct CDR3 sequences listed, approximately 53% are singletons. The sequencing input was blood. These receptors originate from a man older than 75 in good health.

This clonotype was seen a handful of times. The chain employs TRBV7-2 and TRBJ2-7; possible D gene TRBD2, 5 bases. Germline assignment: CDR1 SGHTA and CDR2 FQGNSA. The CDR3 spans 12 residues. V dropped 3 bases and J dropped 6 bases, with 9 bases sitting between them. As DNA, the CDR3 is TGTGCCAGCAGCTTCCAAGGGAGCGAGCAGTACTTC. Translated, it gives CASSFQGSEQYF.

In this sample, this clonotype turned up a few times. Just one base apart from a much larger clone, this may be a read error. CDR3: CASSPNILIGRHRYAYF. The CDR3 nucleotides read TGTGCCAGCAGCCCCAACATCCTTATCGGGAGACACAGATACGCGTATTTT. The chain employs TRBV11-2 and TRBJ2-3; maybe TRBD2 (6 bases). Between the trimmed V and J ends, which lost 5 bases and 14 bases, there was a span of 32 bases. Germline V lookup: CDR1 SGHAT, CDR2 FQNNGV. The CDR3 has 17 residues.

The rearrangement joins TRBV28 to TRBJ2-2; no reliable D call. The length of the CDR3 is 13 residues. The V gene's germline CDR1 is MDHEN and CDR2 SYDVKM. CDR3 sequence: CAALGYGTGELFF. In DNA form, the CDR3 reads TGTGCGGCCCTAGGGTACGGGACCGGGGAGCTGTTTTTT.

This rearrangement joins TRBV3-1 to TRBJ2-1; D remains unclear. Trimming stripped 4 bases from V and 10 bases from J, with 8 bases between. The CDR3 extends over 11 amino acids. From germline, CDR1 is LGHDT and CDR2 YNNKEL (reference sequence). CDR3 amino acids: CASSLRKEQFF. In nucleotides, the CDR3 is TGTGCCAGCAGCCTTAGGAAAGAGCAGTTCTTC.

This sequence joins TRBV12-3 or TRBV12-4 and TRBJ2-1; 15 bases fit TRBD2. CDR3 length: 16 residues. Losses at the gene ends were 5 bases for V and 3 bases for J; bases not matched to a gene: 2. In DNA, the CDR3 is TGTGCCAGCAGTGGGACTAGCGGGAGGCACTACAATGAGCAGTTCTTC. It codes for CASSGTSGRHYNEQFF.

The chain is built from TRBV28 and TRBJ2-5; the D call may be TRBD1 or TRBD2 (6 bases each). The CDR3 is made up of 14 amino acids. V was cut by 7 bases and J by 2 bases, with 14 bases left in between. From germline, CDR1 is MDHEN and CDR2 SYDVKM. CDR3 amino acids: CASTKGGQQETQYF. The DNA of the CDR3 is TGTGCCAGCACCAAAGGGGGGCAGCAAGAGACCCAGTACTTC. The variable domain in full, with the rest retrieved from reference TRBV28 and TRBJ2-5, is DVKVTQSSRYLVKRTGEKVFLECVQDMDHENMFWYRQDPGLGLRLIYFSYDVKMKEKGDIPEGYSVSREKKERFSLILESASTNQTSMYLCASTKGGQQETQYFGPGTRLLVL.

This clonotype came up a few times. The V gene is TRBV28, the J gene TRBJ2-4; D call uncertain. In germline, CDR1 is MDHEN, CDR2 SYDVKM. The CDR3 length is 15 residues. V was shortened by 6 bases and J by 0 bases, with 12 bases between the two germline ends. The CDR3 coding sequence is TGTGCCAGCAGCCGTGAGGAGACAGCCAAAAACATTCAGTACTTC. Residues: CASSREETAKNIQYF.

This clonotype was counted once. CDR3 coding DNA: TGTGCCACCAGAGCTCCGAGACCCGCGCCGAAGAGCTCCTACAATGAGCAGTACTTC. This translates into CATRAPRPAPKSSYNEQYF. The gene calls are TRBV24-1 and TRBJ2-1; D uncertain. The DNA end lines up better with TRBJ2-7; the J call may be wrong. The V gene's germline CDR1 is KGHDR and CDR2 SFDVKD. This CDR3 has 19 amino acids.

The chain is built from TRBV4-2 and TRBJ2-1; a weak D match, TRBD2 (6 bases). The V and J ends lost 3 bases and 5 bases respectively, with 17 bases between them. The CDR3 extends over 16 amino acids. The germline gives CDR1 LGHNA, CDR2 YNFKEQ. CDR3 sequence reads: CASSQTRGGINNEQFF. The CDR3 DNA is TGTGCCAGCAGCCAGACCCGTGGAGGGATTAACAATGAGCAGTTCTTC.

This clonotype has more than one count but fewer than ten. The chain couples TRBV12-3 or TRBV12-4 to TRBJ2-3; 8 nucleotides match TRBD2. The CDR3 sequence is 18 residues long. With 1 base clipped from V and 14 bases from J, the junction kept 23 bases outside the gene matches. The CDR3 loop is CASSLVAGAGAQHRYAYF. The CDR3 bases are TGTGCCAGCAGTTTAGTTGCCGGAGCGGGAGCCCAGCACAGATACGCGTATTTT.

About this clonotype: An end of the junction differs from the germline gene, which may be a read error. The chain carries TRBV29-1 and TRBJ1-2; D unresolved. Germline lookup yields CDR1 SQVTM and CDR2 ANQGSEA. The CDR3 consists of 11 residues. Here the CDR3 DNA reads TGCAGCGGTGAAGATCTTCGAGGCTACACCTTC. Amino acid sequence: CSGEDLRGYTF.